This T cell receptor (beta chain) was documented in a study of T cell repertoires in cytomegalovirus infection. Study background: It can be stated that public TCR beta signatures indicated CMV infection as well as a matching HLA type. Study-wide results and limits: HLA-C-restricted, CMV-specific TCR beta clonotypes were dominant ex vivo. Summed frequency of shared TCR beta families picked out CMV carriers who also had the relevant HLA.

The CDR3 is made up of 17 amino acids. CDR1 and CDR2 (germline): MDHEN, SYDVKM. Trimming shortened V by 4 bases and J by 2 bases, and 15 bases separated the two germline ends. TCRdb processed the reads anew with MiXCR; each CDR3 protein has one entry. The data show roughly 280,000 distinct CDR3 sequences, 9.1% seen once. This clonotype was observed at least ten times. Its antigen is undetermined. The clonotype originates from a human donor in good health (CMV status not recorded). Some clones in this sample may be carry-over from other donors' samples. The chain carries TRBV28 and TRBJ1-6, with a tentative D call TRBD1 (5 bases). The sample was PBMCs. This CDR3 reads CASSSPQDSPYNSPLHF. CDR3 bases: TGTGCCAGCAGTTCGCCACAGGACTCCCCCTATAATTCACCCCTCCACTTT.